This T cell receptor (beta chain) was obtained from a study of T cells in women clearing cervical HPV infection. On the study more broadly: Donors had HPV16-related CIN3 or worse; 2 had invasive cancer.

As to this clone: The read gets to within 3 residues of the CDR3 end, and the germline J gene fills in the rest.

Measured with immunoSEQ multiplex PCR; TCRdb has only the in-frame clones, and not every one. This repertoire includes about 23,000 clones. The CDR3 is made up of 14 amino acids. Germline lookup yields CDR1 DFQATT and CDR2 SNEGSKA (reference sequence). V was cut by 3 bases and J by 4 bases, with 13 bases left in between. The sample was blood buffy coat. This sequence joins TRBV20-1 and TRBJ1-3; possible D gene TRBD1, 5 bases. The TCR originated in a woman aged 18 to 75 with a cervical HPV16 infection that either progressed to CIN3+ or cleared (not recorded which). Here the CDR3 reads CSARARGLGNTIYF. The sequenced part of the CDR3 DNA is TGCAGTGCTAGGGCGAGGGGTTTGGGAAACACC.